Listed here is a single TCR beta chain. Its binding antigen is unknown. Base qualities are not recorded, but no much larger clone differs from it by a single base. The library was generated by the immunoSEQ multiplex PCR assay. Sourced from immuneACCESS, this table was stored by TCRdb with only in-frame sequences that have V and J called. A share of the clones is absent; for the studies checked, an unresolved V gene accounts for under half, and the remainder has no known explanation. This sample is represented by 70,000 to 90,000 clones; roughly 75% of them were singletons. The ten largest clones add up to about 6.6% of the sample. This specimen belongs to a study of radiotherapy plus CTLA-4 blockade in lung cancer (dated by TCRdb to the late 2010s). About the full investigation: Objective responses occurred in roughly 19% of enrolled patients, and about 30% achieved disease control. Overall study outcomes, separate from this receptor: Early dynamic changes in blood T cell clones, together with increased serum interferon-beta after radiation, were reported as the strongest predictors of response. After treatment with radiotherapy and ipilimumab, TCR clones that came from tumors expanded in the peripheral blood.

CDR1 and CDR2 (MNHEY, SMNVEV) derive from the germline V gene (reference sequence). V lost 2 bases and J lost 7 bases, and the count of bases not matched to a germline gene is 4. The CDR3 covers 16 residues, taking in both the cysteine and the phenylalanine. Only the CDR3 part of the read is kept: 48 bases, read in frame from the first base. The study tested focal radiation therapy combined with CTLA-4 blockade (ipilimumab) in patients with chemo-refractory metastatic non-small-cell lung cancer. The receptor comes from a human donor with non-small cell lung cancer who had a complete response to radiotherapy plus ipilimumab. The source material was peripheral blood, sampled from a patient treated with radiotherapy plus ipilimumab. The rearranged chain carries TRBV27 and TRBJ2-1, and TRBD2 aligns with 14 junction nucleotides. The DNA sequence is TGTGCCAGCAGTTTACTGACTAGCGGGGGGGCAAATGAGCAGTTCTTC. Its protein product is CASSLLTSGGANEQFF.